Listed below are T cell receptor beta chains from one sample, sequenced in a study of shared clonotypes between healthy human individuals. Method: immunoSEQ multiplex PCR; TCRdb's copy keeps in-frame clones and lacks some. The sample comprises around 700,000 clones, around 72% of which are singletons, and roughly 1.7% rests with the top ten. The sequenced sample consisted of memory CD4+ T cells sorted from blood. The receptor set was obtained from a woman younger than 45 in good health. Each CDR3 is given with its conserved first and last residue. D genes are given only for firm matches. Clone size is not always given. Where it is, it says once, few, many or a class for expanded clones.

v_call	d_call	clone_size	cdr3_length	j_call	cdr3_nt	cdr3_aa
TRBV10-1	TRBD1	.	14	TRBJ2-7	TGCGCCAGCAGTGGATCAACAGGGGCTGGCGAGCAGTACTTC	CASSGSTGAGEQYF
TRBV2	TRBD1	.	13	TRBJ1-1	TGTGCCAGCATACAGGGGCAGGGTACTGAAGCTTTCTTT	CASIQGQGTEAFF
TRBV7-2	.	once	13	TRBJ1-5	TGTGCCAGCAGCTTATATCTGGCGCAGCCCCAGCATTTT	CASSLYLAQPQHF
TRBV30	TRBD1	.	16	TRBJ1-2	TGTGCCTGGAGTGTACTGGGGACAGGGATTAACTATGGCTACACCTTC	CAWSVLGTGINYGYTF
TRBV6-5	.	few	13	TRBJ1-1	TGTGCCAGCATTCCCGGGGGCACCACTGAAGCTTTCTTT	CASIPGGTTEAFF
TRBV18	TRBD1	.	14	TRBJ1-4	TGTGCCAGCTCACCGGGACAGGGCAATGAAAAACTGTTTTTT	CASSPGQGNEKLFF
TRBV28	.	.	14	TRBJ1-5	TGTGCCAGCAGGGTAGACCGACGCAATCAGCCCCAGCATTTT	CASRVDRRNQPQHF
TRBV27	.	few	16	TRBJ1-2	TGTGCCAGCAGCCAAATAAAGAACAGGCGGGGGGATGGCTACACCTTC	CASSQIKNRRGDGYTF
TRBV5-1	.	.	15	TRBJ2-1	TGCGCCAGCAGCTTGGATTCGGGAACCTACAATGAGCAGTTCTTC	CASSLDSGTYNEQFF
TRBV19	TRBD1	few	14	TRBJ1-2	TGTGCCAGTAGTACCCGGACAGGGGACGGAGGCTACACCTTC	CASSTRTGDGGYTF
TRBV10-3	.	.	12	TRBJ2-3	TGTGCCGTAGCCGGCGAGGCAGATACGCAGTATTTT	CAVAGEADTQYF
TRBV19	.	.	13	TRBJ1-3	TGTGCCACGGGGACGGCCTCTGGAAACACCATATATTTT	CATGTASGNTIYF
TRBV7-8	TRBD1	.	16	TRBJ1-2	TGTGCCAGCAGCTTAACTGTTCAGGGGGCCAACTATGGCTACACCTTC	CASSLTVQGANYGYTF
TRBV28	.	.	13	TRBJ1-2	TGTGCCAGCACCCGGGGGGGGCGCGATGGCTACACCTTC	CASTRGGRDGYTF
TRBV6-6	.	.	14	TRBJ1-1	TGTGCCAGCAGTTATTTGAGGGATTTCGCTGAAGCTTTCTTT	CASSYLRDFAEAFF
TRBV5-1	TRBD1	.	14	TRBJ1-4	TGCGCCAGCAGCCCCGGACAGGGGAATGAAAAACTGTTTTTT	CASSPGQGNEKLFF
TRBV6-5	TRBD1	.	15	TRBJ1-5	TGTGCCAGCAGTGCCGGGACAGGGTACAATCAGCCCCAGCATTTT	CASSAGTGYNQPQHF
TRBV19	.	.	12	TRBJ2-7	TGTGCCAGTAGTATGGCGGGTCTCGAGCAGTACTTC	CASSMAGLEQYF